Detailed here is one TCR beta chain. The antigen is unknown. CDR3 length: 16 residues. V was pared by 4 bases and J by 1 base, with 8 bases of the junction left unmatched. CDR1 is SGHTA and CDR2 is FQGTGA in the germline V gene. CD4+ cells were split into CD45RA+ naive and CD45RA-negative memory subsets. Assay used: immunoSEQ multiplex PCR; TCRdb lists only in-frame clones, some missing. The table has millions of clones, approximately 93% seen once. The entry originates in a study of shared clonotypes between healthy human individuals. Study results and limitations: Genetic and exposure-history diversity was limited by the few donors.

The TCR comes from a man younger than 35 in good health. Some clones in this sample may be carry-over from other donors' samples. The genes are TRBV7-3 and TRBJ2-3, with 7 bases fitting TRBD2. The specimen was naive CD4+ T cells from PBMCs. Stated subset: CD45RA+ positively selected. The CDR3 DNA follows: TGTGCCAGCAGCTGGCAGCTAGCGGAAGGCACAGATACGCAGTATTTT. Translating it yields CASSWQLAEGTDTQYF.